This T cell receptor (beta chain) was retrieved from a study of spatial heterogeneity in lung cancer. Overall study context: Consistently, beta-chain sequences turned up in larger numbers than alpha-chain sequences did.

As for time point: sample taken at primary tumor resection. Tumor, nontumor lung or frozen PBMC supplied whole RNA that was sequenced unsorted. Samples came from around 70 TRACERx patients with untreated early-stage lung cancer. This clonotype was recorded at least ten times. A unique molecular identifier was carried by every single TCR cDNA molecule. TCRdb reanalysed the 5' RACE reads using MiXCR and keeps one entry per CDR3 protein. This table has about 11,000 distinct CDR3 sequences, 3.5% to 5% appearing once. V lost 0 bases and J 4 bases, leaving 7 bases between the germline ends. Germline CDR1 reads SQVTM; CDR2 reads ANQGSEA. This CDR3 is 13 amino acids long.

This sequence was found in a male donor with early-stage non-small cell lung cancer. J is TRBJ1-5 and V is TRBV29-1; D not resolved. Specimen: normal lung tissue next to the tumor, collected at surgery. The CDR3 DNA reads TGCAGCGTTGAAGATGGGTGGAATCAGCCCCAGCATTTT. Amino acids: CSVEDGWNQPQHF. Filled out from reference TRBV29-1 and TRBJ1-5, the complete variable domain reads SAVISQKPSRDICQRGTSLTIQCQVDSQVTMMFWYRQQPGQSLTLIATANQGSEATYESGFVIDKFPISRPNLTFSTLTVSNMSPEDSSIYLCSVEDGWNQPQHFGDGTRLSIL.